This T cell receptor beta chain was sequenced for a study of post-analysis software for immune sequencing data (dated by TCRdb to between 2015 and 2017). Regarding the complete study: Recorded disease courses included relapsing-remitting, secondary progressive and progressive-relapsing multiple sclerosis, with some patients lacking subtype annotation. A subset of samples was prepared in parallel using single-end sample barcoding, then pooled and co-amplified after Illumina adapter ligation. The patient repertoires were set against roughly eleven previously published healthy control repertoires from donors whose ages ranged from roughly 6 to 25 years.

On this clonotype: Its antigen specificity is not known. Per-base qualities were not stored, and no clone one base away is much larger.

Library generation was performed with PCR. The sequencer was an Illumina HiSeq 2500. To reduce PCR and sequencing biases, unique molecular identifiers were incorporated into the TCR beta cDNA libraries. Roughly 0.5 million cDNA molecules were obtained per 1 to 10 million input T cells, so each molecule approximated one T cell. The patient libraries were prepared and sequenced using the same protocol as the earlier healthy control dataset. Samples belonging to the same batch were prepared together, multiplexed and sequenced on a shared HiSeq lane. Regarding the original processing steps: MIGEC was used to process the raw barcoded reads, and molecular identifier groups with only a single read were discarded before consensus assembly and CDR3 extraction. VDJtools was used for post-analysis of the clonotype tables, with diversity normalized by down-sampling every dataset to the smallest sample size. In repertoire overlap clustering, CDR3 amino acid sequences, but not nucleotide sequences, were matched to correct batch-related cross-sample contamination. TCRdb reanalyzed the raw reads on its own, using fastp at Q25 for trimming and MiXCR for clone calling, and kept in-frame beta chains. Under each unique CDR3 protein, matching rows form one entry showing the most common genes and DNA. The V and J calls were determined by TCRdb, not by the authors. For this sample the table gives 740,000 or so distinct CDR3 sequences, of which approximately 57% were detected only once. The ten largest make up over 4% of the sample.

What the research found in general, with its limitations: Strong co-clustering of samples prepared in the same batch was shown by direct clustering with F measure, prompting a batch-effect correction. The control group was slightly older than the multiple sclerosis patient group. Compared with controls, multiple sclerosis patients had significantly lower normalized Chao1 diversity, a finding suggesting substantial peripheral T-cell clonal expansion.

To demonstrate the VDJtools post-analysis software, the study profiled TCR beta repertoires from the peripheral blood of 10 to 15 young patients with multiple sclerosis. The multiple sclerosis patients were children and adolescents between roughly 6 and 17 years of age. The receptor was isolated from a girl between 10 and 17 years old with multiple sclerosis. The material sequenced was blood.

The nucleotides read TGCAGTGCACGACTAGCGGGAGGCGAGCAGTACTTC. Translated, it reads CSARLAGGEQYF. Here the chain combines TRBV20-1 and TRBJ2-7, with 13 junctional bases fitting TRBD2. CDR1 DFQATT and CDR2 SNEGSKA are derived from the germline V gene (reference sequence). The junction shows trimming of 6 bases on V and 6 bases on J, and the gene matches do not reach 2 bases of it. There are 12 amino acids in the CDR3, from cysteine to phenylalanine inclusive. Just the 36-base CDR3 DNA is kept, in frame starting at base 1.